These 21 T cell receptor beta chains share one sample of origin, sequenced in a study of blood T cell repertoires in COVID-19. The method was immunoSEQ multiplex PCR; TCRdb's version includes in-frame clones alone and lacks a portion of them. The table records 200,000 to 300,000 clones, around 88% of them present only once. Sequenced material: PBMCs or T cells enriched from blood (not recorded which). These TCRs come from a woman in her thirties or forties with acute COVID-19.

V and J are TRBV10-1 and TRBJ2-5; 10 bases are shared with TRBD2. The V segment lost 10 bases and the J segment 5 bases; nucleotides outside the gene matches: 16. The V gene's germline CDR1 is WNHNN and CDR2 SYGVQD (reference sequence). The CDR3 spans 16 residues. CDR3 nucleotide sequence: TGCGCCACCTCTGATCCTAGCGGGAGCGCACGGGAGACCCAGTACTTC. Translation: CATSDPSGSARETQYF.

The chain combines TRBV28 with TRBJ2-1; D is perhaps TRBD1 (5 bases). CDR3 length equals 12 residues. Trimming cost V 3 bases and J 8 bases, with 8 bases left between them. CDR1 is MDHEN and CDR2 is SYDVKM in the germline V gene. DNA of the CDR3: TGTGCCAGCAGTTTCCTAGGGGATGAGCAGTTCTTC. As protein: CASSFLGDEQFF.

V usage is TRBV4-2 and J usage is TRBJ2-1, with D tentatively TRBD1 (6 bases). The CDR3 runs 14 residues. CDR1 is LGHNA, CDR2 YNFKEQ, per germline. Trimming removed 3 bases from V and 16 bases from J, with 22 bases in between. The CDR3 spells CASSHPGIGTPPFF. The CDR3 DNA reads as TGTGCCAGCAGCCATCCTGGGATCGGGACACCTCCTTTCTTC.

CDR3 DNA sequence: TGCGCCAGCACGACTAGCGTTATCACAGATACGCAGTATTTT. Protein: CASTTSVITDTQYF. This sequence joins TRBV5-1 and TRBJ2-3; 8 bases are shared with TRBD2. Germline V gene lookup returns CDR1 SGHRS and CDR2 YFSETQ. V was clipped by 6 bases and J by 2 bases; unmatched bases: 5. This CDR3 spans 14 amino acids. Looking up the rest from reference TRBV5-1 and TRBJ2-3 gives the full variable domain: KAGVTQTPRYLIKTRGQQVTLSCSPISGHRSVSWYQQTPGQGLQFLFEYFSETQRNKGNFPGRFSGRQFSNSRSEMNVSTLELGDSALYLCASTTSVITDTQYFGPGTRLTVL.

The chain joins TRBV2 to TRBJ1-3; D possibly corresponds to TRBD1 (5 bases). The germline gives CDR1 SNHLY, CDR2 FYNNEI. With 3 bases removed from V and 8 bases from J, the gap between germline ends came to 14 bases. The CDR3 has 14 residues. The CDR3 bases are TGTGCCAGCAGTGAGCGGCAGGGTCCGGACACCATATATTTT. This encodes CASSERQGPDTIYF. The full variable domain, completed using reference TRBV2 and TRBJ1-3, is EPEVTQTPSHQVTQMGQEVILRCVPISNHLYFYWYRQILGQKVEFLVSFYNNEISEKSEIFDDQFSVERPDGSNFTLKIRSTKLEDSAMYFCASSERQGPDTIYFGEGSWLTVV.

V usage is TRBV4-1 and J usage is TRBJ1-1; TRBD1 might be the D (6 bases). V gave up 4 bases and J gave up 3 bases, with 12 bases separating them. Germline V gene sequence: CDR1 MGHRA, CDR2 YSYEKL. The CDR3 consists of 14 residues. CDR3 nucleotides: TGCGCCAGCAGCCTTACCTACAGGGACACTGAAGCTTTCTTT. Residues: CASSLTYRDTEAFF.

The V and J genes are TRBV3-1 (or the pseudogene TRBV3-2) and TRBJ2-1; D unresolved. In germline, CDR1 is LGHDT, CDR2 YNNKEL (reference sequence). V gave up 0 bases and J gave up 4 bases, with 7 bases separating them. The CDR3 spans 14 residues. The CDR3, as DNA: TGTGCCAGCAGCCAAGATCGGGTGTACAATGAGCAGTTCTTC. This sequence encodes CASSQDRVYNEQFF.

The chain links TRBV7-8 to TRBJ2-5, with 7 bases identical to TRBD1. V dropped 7 bases and J dropped 5; count of bases not matched to a gene: 13. The CDR3 totals 15 residues. CDR1 is SGHVS and CDR2 is FQNEAQ in the germline V gene. This CDR3 reads CASTLLQGVGETQYF. In nucleotides, the CDR3 is TGTGCCAGCACCTTGCTCCAGGGGGTTGGGGAGACCCAGTACTTC.

The chain recombines TRBV5-1 with TRBJ2-2; D is perhaps TRBD2 (5 bases). Germline assignment: CDR1 SGHRS and CDR2 YFSETQ. CDR3 length: 15 amino acids. V was clipped by 4 bases and J by 1 base, with 11 bases between them. The CDR3 coding sequence is TGCGCCAGCAGCGGACTGGCGGGGAACACCGGGGAGCTGTTTTTT. Translating gives CASSGLAGNTGELFF.

The chain recombines TRBV25-1 with TRBJ1-4; possibly TRBD1 for D (5 bases). V lost 4 bases and J 5 bases, leaving 17 bases between the germline ends. The CDR3 contains 16 residues. Germline values: CDR1 MGHDK, CDR2 SYGVNS. CDR3 DNA: TGTGCCAGCAGTGCTCCTACGACAGCTCCGAATGAAAAACTGTTTTTT. It translates to CASSAPTTAPNEKLFF.

The chain is built from TRBV27 and TRBJ2-7; 8 bases are shared with TRBD1. Trimming cost V 3 bases and J 3 bases; bases outside gene matches: 10. CDR1 and CDR2 from the germline V gene are MNHEY and SMNVEV (reference sequence). The CDR3 covers 16 residues. CDR3 region: CASSLYPGQDNYEQYF. DNA of the CDR3: TGTGCCAGCAGTTTGTATCCGGGACAGGACAACTACGAGCAGTACTTC.

The rearrangement uses TRBV25-1 and TRBJ2-7; 8 bases are shared with TRBD1. The V gene end was trimmed by 3 bases and the J gene end by 3 bases; junction bases not matched to a gene: 4. CDR3 size: 14 residues. CDR1 and CDR2 (germline): MGHDK, SYGVNS. As DNA, the CDR3 is TGTGCCAGCAGTGAGAAGGACAGGGACTACGAGCAGTACTTC. As protein: CASSEKDRDYEQYF.

This clone showed up just a few times. The chain couples TRBV4-1 to TRBJ2-2, with D maybe TRBD2 (5 bases). This CDR3 is built from 14 residues. Deletions cut 2 bases from V and 4 bases from J, with 8 bases between. CDR1 is MGHRA, CDR2 YSYEKL, per germline. Written as DNA, the CDR3 is TGCGCCAGCAGCCAACCTCGGGGCACCGGGGAGCTGTTTTTT. Its protein is CASSQPRGTGELFF.

The chain recombines TRBV12-3 or TRBV12-4 with TRBJ1-1, with TRBD1 as a possible D gene (5 bases). CDR3 length equals 13 residues. V lost 6 bases and J lost 4, with 12 bases in between. In DNA form, the CDR3 reads TGTGCCAGCAGCCTTGGGGGGGGCACTGAAGCTTTCTTT. As protein: CASSLGGGTEAFF.

The chain couples TRBV28 to TRBJ2-2; a possible D gene is TRBD2 (6 bases). V lost 3 bases, J lost 3 bases, and 11 bases lay in between. The CDR3 is 15 amino acids. CDR1 is MDHEN and CDR2 is SYDVKM in the germline V gene. CDR3 loop: CASSLGGWDTGELFF. The CDR3 nucleotides read TGTGCCAGCAGTTTGGGAGGTTGGGACACCGGGGAGCTGTTTTTT.

This rearrangement joins TRBV7-9 to TRBJ1-1; D not resolved. Trimming cost V 6 bases and J 1 base, with 12 bases left between them. The germline V gene has CDR1 SEHNR and CDR2 FQNEAQ (reference sequence). The CDR3 runs 14 residues. Here the CDR3 DNA reads TGTGCCAGCAGTGAATTAGTCACGAACACTGAAGCTTTCTTT. It yields the protein CASSELVTNTEAFF.

The rearrangement links TRBV18 to TRBJ2-1; a possible D gene is TRBD1 (6 bases). The ends were cut back, 1 base at V and 2 bases at J, with 12 bases in the middle. CDR3 size: 16 residues. From germline, CDR1 is KGHSH and CDR2 LQKENI. CDR3 coding DNA: TGTGCCAGCTCACCACTCCCAGGGGAGACCTACAATGAGCAGTTCTTC. It is translated as CASSPLPGETYNEQFF.

The chain recombines TRBV11-2 with TRBJ2-1, with no clear D. Germline CDR1 reads SGHAT; CDR2 reads FQNNGV. Trimming removed 5 bases from V and 5 bases from J, with 10 bases in between. The CDR3 sequence is 13 residues long. The DNA of the CDR3 is TGTGCCAGCAGCACCCTCAGCGACAATGAGCAGTTCTTC. Protein: CASSTLSDNEQFF.

CDR3 amino acids: CSGTGGTNYGYTF. CDR3 in DNA: TGCAGCGGAACGGGGGGAACGAACTATGGCTACACCTTC. The chain joins TRBV29-1 to TRBJ1-2, with D maybe TRBD1 (5 bases). The CDR3 is 13 residues long. Germline values: CDR1 SQVTM, CDR2 ANQGSEA. V was shortened by 7 bases and J by 2 bases, with 14 bases between the two germline ends.

V usage is TRBV27 and J usage is TRBJ1-1; 7 nucleotides line up with TRBD1. V lost 6 bases and J lost 4; bases outside the gene matches: 5. Germline assignment: CDR1 MNHEY and CDR2 SMNVEV (reference sequence). CDR3 length: 13 residues. CDR3 sequence: CASRHRGGTEAFF. Written as DNA, the CDR3 is TGTGCCAGCAGGCACAGGGGTGGCACTGAAGCTTTCTTT.

The CDR3 reads CAISEMLAGGYEQYF. CDR3 nucleotides: TGTGCCATCAGTGAAATGCTAGCGGGAGGGTACGAGCAGTACTTC. The J gene is TRBJ2-7, the V gene TRBV10-3; TRBD2 matches at 12 bases. The CDR3 contains 15 residues. Looked up from germline, CDR1 is ENHRY and CDR2 is SYGVKD. V lost 3 bases, J lost 4 bases, and 4 bases stayed unmatched.